This T cell receptor beta chain came from a study of blood T cells in healthy people across ages. On the study more broadly: Capture by template switching was about one barcoded beta molecule per two T cells. Whole-study findings and limits: One million T cells yielded diversity estimates that were considered underestimates. Roughly linear age-related decline in beta diversity appeared, significant by age 40.

The CDR3 is 13 amino acids. Looked up from germline, CDR1 is SGHRS and CDR2 is YFSETQ. The V and J ends lost 0 bases and 8 bases respectively, with 11 bases between them. In the case of this clonotype: Antigen unknown.

A second PCR of 7 to 11 cycles used a sample-barcoded 5' primer and a J-beta primer mix. MiXCR, run by TCRdb on the 5' RACE reads, gives a single entry per CDR3 protein. The sample lists 750,000 to 950,000 distinct CDR3 sequences; 25% to 30% were seen once. This sample was shared with a second study, whose subject was T cells of mothers and their children.

Sample: blood. The sequence was obtained from a woman between 35 and 50 years old in good health. The chain uses TRBV5-1 and TRBJ1-2, with D unclear. For the CDR3, the DNA is TGCGCCAGCAGCTTGGTGGTCGCCGGCGGCTACACCTTC. This gives the protein CASSLVVAGGYTF.